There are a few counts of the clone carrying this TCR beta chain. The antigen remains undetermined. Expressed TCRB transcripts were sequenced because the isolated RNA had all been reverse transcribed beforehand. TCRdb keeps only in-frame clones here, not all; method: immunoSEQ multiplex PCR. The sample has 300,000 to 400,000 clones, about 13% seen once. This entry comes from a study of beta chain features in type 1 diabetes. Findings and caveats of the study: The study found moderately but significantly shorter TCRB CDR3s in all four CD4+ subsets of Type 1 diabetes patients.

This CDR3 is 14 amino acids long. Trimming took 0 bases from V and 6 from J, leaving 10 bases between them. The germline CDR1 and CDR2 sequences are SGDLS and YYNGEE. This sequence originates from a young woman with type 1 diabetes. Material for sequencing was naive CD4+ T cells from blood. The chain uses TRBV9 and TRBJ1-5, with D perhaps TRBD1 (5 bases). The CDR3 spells CASSVEGHGQPQHF. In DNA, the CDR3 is TGTGCCAGCAGCGTAGAGGGGCATGGTCAGCCCCAGCATTTT.